Presented here are 17 T cell receptor beta chains from one specimen sequenced in a study of cytomegalovirus exposure and HLA in healthy donors. A multiplex PCR was run with 60 Vbeta primers and 13 Jbeta primers. Profiling relied on immunoSEQ multiplex PCR, and the TCRdb table lists in-frame clones only, not all of them. The table records some 150,000 clones, over 60% of them present only once. The source material was PBMCs. The source is a woman aged 30 to 39 in good health and CMV-seropositive.

This clone was detected only a few times. This sample includes further DNA sequences coding for the same CDR3. The chain couples TRBV7-9 to TRBJ1-1; possible D gene TRBD1, 5 bases. V was cut by 5 bases and J by 1 base, with 5 bases left in between. The CDR3 length is 12 residues. The germline V gene has CDR1 SEHNR and CDR2 FQNEAQ (reference sequence). In nucleotides, the CDR3 is TGTGCCAGCAGCAGGGGGAACACTGAAGCTTTCTTT. Its translation is CASSRGNTEAFF.

V and J are TRBV7-9 and TRBJ1-5; 7 bases agree with TRBD1. The V segment lost 5 bases and the J segment 4 bases; nucleotides outside the gene matches: 8. The length of the CDR3 is 15 residues. Per germline, CDR1 SEHNR and CDR2 FQNEAQ (reference sequence). CDR3: CASSDNRGGNQPQHF. The CDR3 DNA follows: TGTGCCAGCAGCGACAACAGGGGCGGGAATCAGCCCCAGCATTTT.

This clone was seen just once. The V call is TRBV7-9, the J call TRBJ1-2; 11 nucleotides line up with TRBD1. The CDR3 is 14 amino acids. Per germline, CDR1 SEHNR and CDR2 FQNEAQ (reference sequence). V lost 5 bases to trimming and J lost 4 bases; unmatched junction nucleotides: 3. CDR3 loop: CASSPGQGGYGYTF. CDR3 nucleotide sequence: TGTGCCAGCAGCCCGGGACAGGGGGGCTATGGCTACACCTTC. Looking up the rest from reference TRBV7-9 and TRBJ1-2 gives the full variable domain: DTGVSQNPRHKITKRGQNVTFRCDPISEHNRLYWYRQTLGQGPEFLTYFQNEAQLEKSRLLSDRFSAERPKGSFSTLEIQRTEQGDSAMYLCASSPGQGGYGYTFGSGTRLTVV.

This clone has only a few counts. The chain joins TRBV7-7 to TRBJ2-5; 7 bases line up with TRBD2. Per germline, CDR1 SSHAT and CDR2 FNYEAQ (reference sequence). J was trimmed by 4 bases and V by 1 base; bases with no gene match: 3. The CDR3 is 14 residues long. CDR3 loop: CASSLGGLRETQYF. CDR3 DNA sequence: TGTGCCAGCAGCTTAGGGGGACTACGAGAGACCCAGTACTTC.

The V gene is TRBV7-8, the J gene TRBJ2-4; TRBD1 is a possible D gene (6 bases). The V gene lost 5 bases and the J gene lost 0 bases, with 14 bases spanning the gap. The CDR3 loop spans 16 amino acids. Germline V gene sequence: CDR1 SGHVS, CDR2 FQNEAQ. CDR3: CASSPDRTLAKNIQYF. As DNA, the CDR3 is TGTGCCAGCAGCCCGGACAGAACGCTAGCCAAAAACATTCAGTACTTC.

About this clone itself: The same CDR3 also results from other DNA sequences found in this sample. This chain joins TRBV11-2 and TRBJ2-7; 7 bases align to TRBD2. V lost 0 bases to trimming and J lost 3 bases; unmatched junction nucleotides: 2. Germline values: CDR1 SGHAT, CDR2 FQNNGV. The CDR3 totals 14 residues. The CDR3 nucleotides read TGTGCCAGCAGCTTAGAGCCTAGCGGCTACGAGCAGTACTTC. Residues: CASSLEPSGYEQYF.

The V and J genes are TRBV10-3 and TRBJ1-2, with 9 positions matching TRBD1. Trimming took 11 bases from V and 2 from J; bases not matched to a gene: 12. The CDR3 spans 15 residues. Germline V gene data show CDR1 as ENHRY and CDR2 as SYGVKD. The CDR3 region has the DNA TGTGCCGCCCACAGGGGGCTATTAGCAAACTATGGCTACACCTTC. Encoded protein: CAAHRGLLANYGYTF.

V is TRBV11-3 and J is TRBJ1-1; tentatively, D is TRBD1 (6 bases). This CDR3 spans 14 amino acids. Per the germline V gene, CDR1 is SGHNT and CDR2 is YENEEA. The V end was cut by 2 bases, the J end by 4 bases, with 11 bases between. CDR3 bases: TGTGCCAGCAGCTTAACGGGGGGCGTCACTGAAGCTTTCTTT. Its protein product is CASSLTGGVTEAFF.

This clone was counted a single time. The chain is built from TRBV6-5 and TRBJ2-3; 9 nucleotides align to TRBD2. Germline CDR1 reads MNHEY; CDR2 reads SVGAGI. This CDR3 has 15 residues. J gave up 2 bases and V 5 bases, and 5 bases lay outside the gene matches. CDR3 sequence reads: CASSRLAGFTDTQYF. CDR3 nucleotides: TGTGCCAGCAGTCGTCTAGCGGGGTTCACAGATACGCAGTATTTT.

This clone was detected a few times. J is TRBJ2-2 and V is TRBV7-2; 9 nucleotides align to TRBD2. The V and J ends lost 2 bases and 4 bases, in that order; junction bases with no gene match: 2. The CDR3 spans 15 residues. Germline V gene lookup returns CDR1 SGHTA and CDR2 FQGNSA. CDR3: CASSLQAGGTGELFF. The CDR3 region has the DNA TGTGCCAGCAGCTTACAAGCGGGAGGCACCGGGGAGCTGTTTTTT.

The chain uses TRBV30 and TRBJ2-3; D perhaps matches TRBD2 (7 bases). Trimming shortened V by 8 bases and J by 5 bases, and 20 bases separated the two germline ends. From germline, CDR1 is GTSNPN and CDR2 SVGIG (reference sequence). The CDR3 has 14 amino acids. The CDR3 region has the DNA TGTGCCGGCGGTGGGGGGGCCGGGGGAGATACGCAGTATTTT. This translates into CAGGGGAGGDTQYF.

V gene TRBV13 combines with J gene TRBJ2-1, with 9 bases that match TRBD2. Trimming at V came to 5 bases and at J to 5 bases, leaving 7 bases not matched to a gene. This CDR3 has 15 residues. Germline values: CDR1 PRHDT, CDR2 FYEKMQ (reference sequence). The CDR3 protein is CASSRLAELNNEQFF. CDR3 in DNA: TGTGCCAGCAGCCGACTAGCGGAGTTAAACAATGAGCAGTTCTTC.

This clone occurred once. The V gene is TRBV5-6, the J gene TRBJ2-1; the D gene is possibly TRBD1 (6 bases). Trimming left V 2 bases short and J 10 bases short, with 13 bases between. Germline-derived CDR1 and CDR2 are SGHDT and YYEEEE. CDR3 length: 13 residues. CDR3 nucleotides: TGTGCCAGCAGCTTTATCCGCAGGGGCGAGCAGTTCTTC. Translated, it gives CASSFIRRGEQFF.

The V gene is TRBV7-2, the J gene TRBJ2-1, with D unresolved. V was pared by 4 bases and J by 2 bases, with 15 bases between. The V gene's germline CDR1 is SGHTA and CDR2 FQGNSA. This CDR3 is built from 16 residues. The CDR3 bases are TGTGCCAGCAGCTCAGAACTAAGCCCTACCTACAATGAGCAGTTCTTC. This encodes CASSSELSPTYNEQFF.

V and J are TRBV7-8 and TRBJ2-5; D is perhaps TRBD1 (6 bases). The CDR3 spans 14 residues. The germline CDR1 and CDR2 sequences are SGHVS and FQNEAQ. The V end lost 5 bases, the J end lost 2 bases, and 12 bases lay between the germline ends. The CDR3 reads CASSPLTGQETQYF. The DNA for the CDR3 is TGTGCCAGCAGCCCCCTGACAGGTCAAGAGACCCAGTACTTC.

The J gene is TRBJ2-7, the V gene TRBV19; D uncertain. The CDR3 has 11 residues. Per germline, CDR1 LNHDA and CDR2 SQIVND (reference sequence). Between the trimmed V and J ends, which lost 5 bases and 3 bases, there was a span of 5 bases. The CDR3 spells CASSADYEQYF. CDR3 in DNA: TGTGCCAGTAGTGCAGACTACGAGCAGTACTTC.

As concerns this clone: This may arise from a read error, as a much more abundant clone is one base away. The chain combines TRBV7-6 with TRBJ2-2; 12 nucleotides line up with TRBD2. From germline, CDR1 is SGHVS and CDR2 FNYEAQ. Trimming took 6 bases from V and 6 from J; bases not matched to a gene: 5. This CDR3 comprises 15 residues. The CDR3 sequence is CASSASGGASGELFF. CDR3 nucleotides: TGTGCCAGCAGTGCTAGCGGGGGGGCCTCCGGGGAGCTGTTTTTT.